A selection of T cell receptor beta chains follows, all from one sample in a study of shared clonotypes between healthy human individuals. The data were produced by immunoSEQ multiplex PCR, yet TCRdb's version contains in-frame clones alone and is incomplete. This sample yields roughly 1.5 million clones, of which nearly 99% are seen a single time; about 0.42% belongs to the top ten. Sequencing was performed on naive CD4+ T cells sorted from blood. Receptors originate from a man younger than 40 in good health. Both conserved end residues are part of each CDR3. D genes are given only for firm matches. Expanded clones are given a class, and other clones once, few, many or no size at all.

V: TRBV5-1; size: -; J: TRBJ2-5; D: -; DNA: TGCGCCAGCAAAGTAGACAGAGGCGCGACCCAGTACTTC; CDR3: CASKVDRGATQYF
V: TRBV6-1; size: -; J: TRBJ2-7; D: -; DNA: TGTGCCAGCAGGCGCGCCAGTTCAAACGAGCAGTACTTC; CDR3: CASRRASSNEQYF
V: TRBV5-6; size: -; J: TRBJ1-1; D: TRBD1; DNA: TGTGCCAGCAGCACGCCGACAGGGACCGCGAACACTGAAGCTTTCTTT; CDR3: CASSTPTGTANTEAFF
V: TRBV29-1; size: -; J: TRBJ2-2; D: -; DNA: TGCAGCGTTGTTGGGAGCACGAACACCGGGGAGCTGTTTTTT; CDR3: CSVVGSTNTGELFF
V: TRBV6-6; size: -; J: TRBJ2-5; D: -; DNA: TGTGCCAGCAGTTACTCGACTCTGTACCAAGAGACCCAGTACTTC; CDR3: CASSYSTLYQETQYF
V: TRBV20-1; size: -; J: TRBJ1-1; D: -; DNA: TGCAGTGTGTATGGGAACACTGAAGCTTTCTTT; CDR3: CSVYGNTEAFF
V: TRBV5-1; size: -; J: TRBJ2-7; D: TRBD2; DNA: TGCGCCAGCAGCCCCGGGACTAGCGAACACTACGAGCAGTACTTC; CDR3: CASSPGTSEHYEQYF
V: TRBV18; size: once; J: TRBJ2-3; D: -; DNA: TGTGCCAGCCCAGGGCGGACAGACACAGATACGCAGTATTTT; CDR3: CASPGRTDTDTQYF
V: TRBV2; size: few; J: TRBJ2-7; D: -; DNA: TGTGCCAGCAGTGAAAAGGGGTACGAGCAGTACTTC; CDR3: CASSEKGYEQYF
V: TRBV5-1; size: -; J: TRBJ2-3; D: TRBD1; DNA: TGCGCCAGCGAGTCTGGGACAGGTTTAGATACGCAGTATTTT; CDR3: CASESGTGLDTQYF
V: TRBV27; size: once; J: TRBJ2-1; D: -; DNA: TGTGCCAGCAACCGGTCGGGGCGTGAGCAGTTCTTC; CDR3: CASNRSGREQFF
V: TRBV18; size: -; J: TRBJ2-3; D: -; DNA: TGTGCCAGCCATCTGTGGGGGGCGCGGGACACAGATACGCAGTATTTT; CDR3: CASHLWGARDTDTQYF
V: TRBV5-6; size: once; J: TRBJ1-2; D: TRBD1; DNA: TGTGCCAGCAAACGACAGGGAGGTGATGGCTACACCTTC; CDR3: CASKRQGGDGYTF
V: TRBV9; size: -; J: TRBJ2-1; D: -; DNA: TGTGCCAGCAGCGTAGACGGGAGCCCCTCCTACAATGAGCAGTTCTTC; CDR3: CASSVDGSPSYNEQFF
V: TRBV5-5; size: -; J: TRBJ2-2; D: -; DNA: TGTGCCAGCAGCCCACGGGTCCTTACGAACACCGGGGAGCTGTTTTTT; CDR3: CASSPRVLTNTGELFF
V: TRBV7-9; size: -; J: TRBJ2-7; D: -; DNA: TGTGCCAGCACCCGGACTACTTCTTTAGTTGAGCAGTACTTC; CDR3: CASTRTTSLVEQYF
V: TRBV5-5; size: -; J: TRBJ2-7; D: -; DNA: TGTGCCAGCAGCTTAGAAGGACACTACGAGCAGTACTTC; CDR3: CASSLEGHYEQYF
V: TRBV9; size: -; J: TRBJ2-1; D: TRBD1; DNA: TGTGCCAGCAGCGCCGAGACAGGGGGCGGAAGGAATGGCGACAATGAGCAGTTCTTC; CDR3: CASSAETGGGRNGDNEQFF
V: TRBV5-1; size: -; J: TRBJ2-7; D: -; DNA: TGCGCCAGCAGCTTGGAACTAGTTCGGGAGCAGTACTTC; CDR3: CASSLELVREQYF
V: TRBV11-2; size: -; J: TRBJ2-1; D: -; DNA: TGTGCCAGCAGCTTAGTCCCGGGACTCCGGTCCGATGAGCAGTTCTTC; CDR3: CASSLVPGLRSDEQFF
V: TRBV7-3; size: -; J: TRBJ1-1; D: -; DNA: TGTGCCAGCAGCCGACAGGCTGACACTGAAGCTTTCTTT; CDR3: CASSRQADTEAFF
V: TRBV29-1; size: -; J: TRBJ2-1; D: -; DNA: TGCAGCGTACGAGGTAATGAGCAGTTCTTC; CDR3: CSVRGNEQFF
V: TRBV7-2; size: -; J: TRBJ2-7; D: TRBD1; DNA: TGTGCCAGCAGCCCAGACCCGAGACAGGGTTTCGGGCAGTACTTC; CDR3: CASSPDPRQGFGQYF
V: TRBV2; size: -; J: TRBJ1-4; D: -; DNA: TGTGCCAGCACAAACGACAGAACTAATGAAAAACTGTTTTTT; CDR3: CASTNDRTNEKLFF
V: TRBV9; size: -; J: TRBJ2-5; D: -; DNA: TGTGCCAGCAGCGTGGGCAGACAAGAGACCCAGTACTTC; CDR3: CASSVGRQETQYF
V: TRBV6-1; size: -; J: TRBJ1-4; D: -; DNA: TGTGCCAGCAGTGATTGGTCTGCAACTAATGAAAAACTGTTTTTT; CDR3: CASSDWSATNEKLFF
V: TRBV2; size: -; J: TRBJ2-7; D: TRBD1; DNA: TGTGCCAGCAGAAATAGGGACAGTTTGGAGCAGTACTTC; CDR3: CASRNRDSLEQYF
V: TRBV5-4; size: -; J: TRBJ2-3; D: -; DNA: TGTGCCAGCAGTACCCCGGCAGATACGCAGTATTTT; CDR3: CASSTPADTQYF
V: TRBV4-1; size: -; J: TRBJ1-1; D: -; DNA: TGCGCCAGCAGCCAAGATGGCGCAGGAGTGAACACTGAAGCTTTCTTT; CDR3: CASSQDGAGVNTEAFF
V: TRBV11-2; size: -; J: TRBJ2-1; D: -; DNA: TGTGCCAGCAGCTTAGCCACACAAGAACAGTTCTTC; CDR3: CASSLATQEQFF
V: TRBV15; size: -; J: TRBJ1-2; D: -; DNA: TGTGCCACCAGCAGAGACCCGGGGGGCACTAACTATGGCTACACCTTC; CDR3: CATSRDPGGTNYGYTF
V: TRBV19; size: -; J: TRBJ2-7; D: TRBD2; DNA: TGTGCCAGTAGTGAGCTAGCGGGAGGATACGAGCAGTACTTC; CDR3: CASSELAGGYEQYF
V: TRBV28; size: -; J: TRBJ1-1; D: -; DNA: TGTGCCAGCACCACCGGGGGGAGGACTGAAGCTTTCTTT; CDR3: CASTTGGRTEAFF
V: TRBV27; size: -; J: TRBJ2-1; D: -; DNA: TGTGCCAGCAGTTTATCACGACAGAGCTACAATGAGCAGTTCTTC; CDR3: CASSLSRQSYNEQFF
V: TRBV2; size: -; J: TRBJ1-2; D: -; DNA: TGTGCCAGCAGTGAAGTCCGGGGTCACTATGGCTACACCTTC; CDR3: CASSEVRGHYGYTF
V: TRBV5-1; size: -; J: TRBJ1-4; D: TRBD1; DNA: TGCGCCAGCAGCTTGGAGGGGGCGGCGGGTGAAAAACTGTTTTTT; CDR3: CASSLEGAAGEKLFF
V: TRBV29-1; size: -; J: TRBJ2-3; D: TRBD1; DNA: TGCAGCGTTGGAGGACAGGGGGCTGCAGATACGCAGTATTTT; CDR3: CSVGGQGAADTQYF
V: TRBV10-3; size: -; J: TRBJ1-2; D: TRBD1; DNA: TGTGCCATCAGTGAGAGGTACAGGGGGGGATCTAACTATGGCTACACCTTC; CDR3: CAISERYRGGSNYGYTF
V: TRBV10-3; size: -; J: TRBJ2-7; D: TRBD1; DNA: TGTGCCATCAGTGTAGGGACAGGGGCCTACGAGCAGTACTTC; CDR3: CAISVGTGAYEQYF
V: TRBV7-2; size: -; J: TRBJ1-2; D: TRBD1; DNA: TGTGCCAGCAGCCCAGGGGGTGAGGTTGGCTACACCTTC; CDR3: CASSPGGEVGYTF
V: TRBV27; size: few; J: TRBJ2-3; D: -; DNA: TGTGCCAGAACGGATACAAGAGGGAGCACAGATACGCAGTATTTT; CDR3: CARTDTRGSTDTQYF
V: TRBV6-1; size: -; J: TRBJ1-5; D: TRBD1; DNA: TGTGCCAGCAGTGGGGGACAGGGGCATCAGCCCCAGCATTTT; CDR3: CASSGGQGHQPQHF
V: TRBV10-3; size: -; J: TRBJ2-7; D: -; DNA: TGTGCCATCAGCACAGGGAGAGGCTACGAGCAGTACTTC; CDR3: CAISTGRGYEQYF
V: TRBV7-9; size: -; J: TRBJ2-2; D: -; DNA: TGTGCCAGCAGCTCACCTCTCCGAGGGGGGGCCGGGGAGCTGTTTTTT; CDR3: CASSSPLRGGAGELFF
V: TRBV27; size: -; J: TRBJ1-5; D: TRBD1; DNA: TGTGCCAGCAGTTGGGACAGCAAACCGCGGCAGCCCCAGCATTTT; CDR3: CASSWDSKPRQPQHF
V: TRBV18; size: -; J: TRBJ2-7; D: TRBD1; DNA: TGTGCCAGCTCACTAGGGACAGGGACCTACGAGCAGTACTTC; CDR3: CASSLGTGTYEQYF
V: TRBV7-2; size: -; J: TRBJ2-3; D: -; DNA: TGTGCCAGCAGCGCCAGTGCAGATACGCAGTATTTT; CDR3: CASSASADTQYF
V: TRBV5-6; size: -; J: TRBJ2-5; D: TRBD2; DNA: TGTGCCAGCAGCTTGGCACTAGCGGGAGGAGCCGGGGAGACCCAGTACTTC; CDR3: CASSLALAGGAGETQYF